This T cell receptor (beta chain) was profiled in a study of T cell responses to AZD1222 COVID-19 vaccine. CDR3 size: 13 residues. In germline, CDR1 is SGHNT, CDR2 YYREEE (reference sequence). Unmatched junction bases numbered 8, after V lost 4 bases and J lost 8 bases. Assay: immunoSEQ multiplex PCR; the TCRdb copy retains only in-frame clones and omits some. The sample holds 100,000 to 150,000 clones, 90% seen once. With regard to this clone: Its antigen is currently unknown.

General study points: Clonal diversity may have been underestimated in mostly white British donors. Recipients of AZD1222 seropositive at baseline numbered only 5 to 7. Reports say nearly half of spike-specific TCRs go after unmutated variant regions.

The chain combines TRBV5-4 with TRBJ1-2, with 7 bases identical to TRBD1. This specimen consisted of peripheral blood, obtained on day 0 of AZD1222 vaccination. This receptor was taken from an adult in good health. The CDR3 DNA is TGTGCCAGCAGCCCCAGGGGGGCGAGAGGCTACACCTTC. It is translated as CASSPRGARGYTF. The whole variable domain, filled in from reference TRBV5-4 and TRBJ1-2, reads ETGVTQSPTHLIKTRGQQVTLRCSSQSGHNTVSWYQQALGQGPQFIFQYYREEENGRGNFPPRFSGLQFPNYSSELNVNALELDDSALYLCASSPRGARGYTFGSGTRLTVV.